The 8 T cell receptor beta chains in this list originate from one sample, sequenced in a study of T cell responses to AZD1222 COVID-19 vaccine listed by TCRdb under 2021. Library construction relied on the immunoSEQ multiplex PCR assay. TCRdb obtained this table from immuneACCESS and retained in-frame rearrangements with V and J assigned. These tables miss some clones; where compared with another copy, unresolved V genes account for less than half of the shortfall, and the remainder is unexplained. This sample comprises 100,000 to 150,000 clones, roughly 92% of them detected only once. In total, the top ten clones hold roughly 1.1% of the sample. The time point label on this specimen signifies: about 28 days (+/-7) after the second vaccine dose. The sample consisted of peripheral blood, taken 28 days after the second AZD1222 dose. The source is an adult who received the AZD1222 COVID-19 vaccine.

The chain has TRBV23-1 and TRBJ1-5, with D perhaps TRBD1 (5 bases). TRBV23-1 is marked as an open reading frame, function uncertain. Trimming took 2 bases from V and 0 from J, leaving 14 bases between them. This CDR3 region has 17 residues. This chain's CDR3 is CASSQKQAKYSNQPQHF. The DNA of the CDR3 is TGCGCCAGCAGTCAAAAACAGGCGAAATATAGCAATCAGCCCCAGCATTTT.

In this sample, this clone turned up a few times. The rearrangement joins TRBV6-2 or TRBV6-3 to TRBJ2-3, with D unresolved. Germline CDR1 and CDR2: MNHEY and SVGEGT. Between the trimmed V and J ends, which lost 2 bases and 5 bases, there was a span of 8 bases. The CDR3 extends over 13 amino acids. The CDR3 DNA is TGTGCCAGCAGTTACGGCCGAGGAGATACGCAGTATTTT. Its translation is CASSYGRGDTQYF.

The table lists this clone with a count of one. This chain links TRBV6-2 or TRBV6-3 with TRBJ2-3; 9 positions agree with TRBD1. Germline-derived CDR1 and CDR2 are MNHEY and SVGEGT. V lost 2 bases, J lost 4 bases, and 13 bases stayed unmatched. There are 18 residues in the CDR3. DNA for the CDR3: TGTGCCAGCAGTTACCCTTATCCCGGGACAGGGAGCCCAGATACGCAGTATTTT. As protein: CASSYPYPGTGSPDTQYF.

The chain has TRBV19 and TRBJ1-4; 11 bases agree with TRBD1. V shed 6 bases and J 9 bases; nucleotides not matched to a gene: 6. The CDR3 consists of 14 residues. The germline V gene encodes CDR1 LNHDA and CDR2 SQIVND (reference sequence). CDR3 nucleotide sequence: TGTGCCAGTAGGAACCGGGACAGGGGGAAAAAACTGTTTTTT. Residues: CASRNRDRGKKLFF. Combining the CDR3 with reference TRBV19 and TRBJ1-4 gives the whole variable domain DGGITQSPKYLFRKEGQNVTLSCEQNLNHDAMYWYRQDPGQGLRLIYYSQIVNDFQKGDIAEGYSVSREKKESFPLTVTSAQKNPTAFYLCASRNRDRGKKLFFGSGTQLSVL.

The genes are TRBV19 and TRBJ1-5; D not certain. With 1 base removed from V and 0 bases from J, the gap between germline ends came to 10 bases. The length of the CDR3 is 16 residues. Germline assignment: CDR1 LNHDA and CDR2 SQIVND (reference sequence). The CDR3 loop reads CASSIVAGYSNQPQHF. The DNA of the CDR3 is TGTGCCAGTAGTATAGTGGCAGGCTATAGCAATCAGCCCCAGCATTTT. Filled out from reference TRBV19 and TRBJ1-5, the complete variable domain reads DGGITQSPKYLFRKEGQNVTLSCEQNLNHDAMYWYRQDPGQGLRLIYYSQIVNDFQKGDIAEGYSVSREKKESFPLTVTSAQKNPTAFYLCASSIVAGYSNQPQHFGDGTRLSIL.

The chain links TRBV7-2 to TRBJ2-7; D unclear. Germline V gives CDR1 SGHTA, CDR2 FQGNSA. The CDR3 has 13 amino acids. Trimming shortened V by 3 bases and J by 3 bases, and 9 bases separated the two germline ends. The CDR3 DNA follows: TGTGCCAGCAGCTTCGGCGGCTACTACGAGCAGTACTTC. Translated, it gives CASSFGGYYEQYF.

This clone was counted only a few times. The rearrangement joins TRBV9 to TRBJ2-1, with unresolved D. Germline V gene lookup returns CDR1 SGDLS and CDR2 YYNGEE. The CDR3 totals 13 residues. Trimming took 0 bases from V and 13 from J, leaving 14 bases between them. CDR3 region: CASSVGSKAGQFF. Here the CDR3 DNA reads TGTGCCAGCAGCGTAGGGAGTAAGGCAGGACAGTTCTTC.

The chain joins TRBV6-5 to TRBJ1-1; 8 nucleotides match TRBD1. The CDR3 loop spans 15 amino acids. Germline CDR1 and CDR2: MNHEY and SVGAGI. V shed 10 bases, J shed 2 bases, and the junction held 12 bases outside the gene matches. CDR3 sequence (DNA): TGTGCCACGGGCCAGGGGGCGATCGGAAACACTGAAGCTTTCTTT. Translation: CATGQGAIGNTEAFF.